One and the same sample provided the 20 T cell receptor beta chains below, sequenced in a study of T cells in Graves' hyperthyroidism and ophthalmopathy (dated by TCRdb to the late 2010s). Receptors were amplified or captured by multiplex PCR. Data came from an Illumina HiSeq 2000. The TCR beta CDR3 regions were amplified from the RNA transcripts. For the first round of RT-PCR on the TCR CDR3, the HTBI primer set was used together with the Qiagen OneStep RT-PCR kit. In TCRdb, the public reads were trimmed at Q25 with fastp and aligned with MiXCR, with productive beta chains retained. A single entry per CDR3 protein holds the most common genes and DNA from its merged rows. Counted in this sample were 550,000 to 600,000 distinct CDR3 sequences; approximately 15% of them appeared once. The ten biggest clones cover approximately 6.4% of the sample. The sample comprised blood. Receptors were obtained from a woman aged 18 to 35 with Graves' ophthalmopathy.

This clonotype has at least ten counts. In nucleotides, the CDR3 is TGTGCCAGCAGCTTAGCAGTATGGGGGGTTCATCAGCCCCAGCATTTT. This translates into CASSLAVWGVHQPQHF. The genes are TRBV13 and TRBJ1-5; D might be TRBD1 (5 bases). V was trimmed by 1 base and J by 5 bases, leaving 15 bases between them. Germline V gives CDR1 PRHDT, CDR2 FYEKMQ (reference sequence). CDR3 length: 16 residues. The full variable domain, completed using reference TRBV13 and TRBJ1-5, is AAGVIQSPRHLIKEKRETATLKCYPIPRHDTVYWYQQGPGQDPQFLISFYEKMQSDKGSIPDRFSAQQFSDYHSELNMSSLELGDSALYFCASSLAVWGVHQPQHFGDGTRLSIL.

In this sample, this clonotype turned up many times. This chain uses TRBV5-1 with TRBJ2-7; D might be TRBD1 or TRBD2, each matching 5 bases. The CDR3 loop spans 15 amino acids. The V end was cut by 4 bases, the J end by 1 base, with 15 bases between. Germline CDR1 is SGHRS and CDR2 is YFSETQ. CDR3 nucleotide sequence: TGCGCCAGCAGCACCGGGACGAGAACATCCTACGAGCAGTACTTC. This gives the protein CASSTGTRTSYEQYF.

This clonotype was seen only once. J is TRBJ2-1 and V is TRBV2, with D perhaps TRBD2 (5 bases). Germline V CDR1 and CDR2: SNHLY, FYNNEI. The V end lost 10 bases, the J end lost 10 bases, and 23 bases lay between the germline ends. The CDR3 is 14 amino acids. CDR3 bases: TGTGCCACCAGCTGTGAGGGCCTGGGATACGAGCAGTTCTTC. Translated: CATSCEGLGYEQFF.

This clonotype has a count of ten or more. This rearrangement joins TRBV10-3 to TRBJ2-7, with TRBD1 matching 9 bases. Unmatched junction bases numbered 8, after V lost 0 bases and J lost 5 bases. This CDR3 contains 16 residues. Germline CDR1 ENHRY, CDR2 SYGVKD. The DNA of the CDR3 is TGTGCCATCAGTGAGTCGGAAATAGGACAGGGGAACGAGCAGTACTTC. Its protein product is CAISESEIGQGNEQYF.

Note on this clonotype: A read error is possible here, since a much larger clone lies one base away. The rearrangement joins TRBV5-4 to TRBJ2-7; TRBD1 might be the D (6 bases). Germline V gene data show CDR1 as SGHNT and CDR2 as YYREEE (reference sequence). CDR3 length: 14 residues. CDR3 sequence reads: CASSQPGVTYEQCF. The DNA of the CDR3 is TGTGCCAGCAGTCAGCCAGGGGTCACCTACGAGCAGTGCTTC.

The table lists this clonotype with many counts. J is TRBJ2-1 and V is TRBV5-5; 9 nucleotides line up with TRBD1. This CDR3 has 16 amino acids. Trimming took 3 bases from V and 0 from J; bases not matched to a gene: 4. CDR1 is SGHKS and CDR2 is YYEKEE in the germline V gene (reference sequence). The CDR3 nucleotides read TGTGCCAGCAGCTCTTTACAGGGGGCCTCCTACAATGAGCAGTTCTTC. This translates into CASSSLQGASYNEQFF.

The CDR3 nucleotides read TGTGCCAGCAGCAGTCCTTCTGTGTGGGGAAAGACCGGGGAGCTGTTTTTT. Translating gives CASSSPSVWGKTGELFF. The chain is built from TRBV3-1 and TRBJ2-2; D not resolved. The length of the CDR3 is 17 residues. Germline CDR1 reads LGHDT; CDR2 reads YNNKEL (reference sequence). Trimming pared 5 bases from V and 5 bases from J, leaving 21 bases between. The variable domain in full, completed from reference TRBV3-1 and TRBJ2-2, reads DTAVSQTPKYLVTQMGNDKSIKCEQNLGHDTMYWYKQDSKKFLKIMFSYNNKELIINETVPNRFSPKSPDKAHLNLHINSLELGDSAVYFCASSSPSVWGKTGELFFGEGSRLTVL.

This clonotype was counted many times. This chain links TRBV7-8 with TRBJ1-1; no clear D gene. The germline gives CDR1 SGHVS, CDR2 FQNEAQ. There are 13 residues in the CDR3. V shed 2 bases and J shed 0 bases, with 4 bases lying between them. Written as DNA, the CDR3 is TGTGCCAGCAGCTTAATCGTGAACACTGAAGCTTTCTTT. As protein: CASSLIVNTEAFF.

In its sample, this clonotype was seen many times. The gene calls are TRBV18 and TRBJ2-1; D is unresolved. The ends were cut back, 2 bases at V and 4 bases at J, with 9 bases in the middle. The CDR3 spans 14 residues. The germline V gene encodes CDR1 KGHSH and CDR2 LQKENI. CDR3 loop: CASSPVAFYNEQFF. The CDR3 DNA reads TGTGCCAGCTCACCAGTCGCTTTTTACAATGAGCAGTTCTTC.

This rearrangement joins TRBV9 to TRBJ2-6; unclear D gene. V was cut by 1 base and J by 0 bases, with 17 bases left in between. The germline gives CDR1 SGDLS, CDR2 YYNGEE. This CDR3 region has 19 residues. The CDR3 DNA reads TGTGCCAGCAGCGTAACCGGAATCCTATTACACTCTGGGGCCAACGTCCTGACTTTC. Amino acid sequence: CASSVTGILLHSGANVLTF. Looking up the rest from reference TRBV9 and TRBJ2-6 gives the full variable domain: DSGVTQTPKHLITATGQRVTLRCSPRSGDLSVYWYQQSLDQGLQFLIQYYNGEERAKGNILERFSAQQFPDLHSELNLSSLELGDSALYFCASSVTGILLHSGANVLTFGAGSRLTVL.

This clonotype was seen only a few times. A read error may produce the germline difference seen at one junction end. The V and J genes are TRBV18 and TRBJ2-5; 8 nucleotides line up with TRBD1. The CDR3 length is 15 residues. Germline V gene data show CDR1 as KGHSH and CDR2 as LQKENI. Written as DNA, the CDR3 is TGTGCCAACTCACCACGTGGGACAGGTCCAGAGACCCAGTACTTC. Translating it yields CANSPRGTGPETQYF.

J is TRBJ1-2 and V is TRBV14; 8 nucleotides agree with TRBD1. In germline, CDR1 is SGHDN, CDR2 FVKESK. The CDR3 extends over 16 amino acids. J gave up 5 bases and V 0 bases, and 8 bases lay outside the gene matches. The CDR3 is CASSQDTPQGVYGYTF. The CDR3 nucleotides are TGTGCCAGCAGCCAAGATACGCCACAGGGGGTGTATGGCTACACCTTC.

This clonotype was seen at least ten times. This sequence joins TRBV27 and TRBJ2-7, with 11 bases matching TRBD1. This CDR3 contains 15 residues. The ends lost 5 bases at V and 3 bases at J; junction bases unmatched: 6. The germline gives CDR1 MNHEY, CDR2 SMNVEV (reference sequence). The CDR3 region has the DNA TGTGCCAGCAGTACACGGACAGGGGGCAACTACGAGCAGTACTTC. Its translation is CASSTRTGGNYEQYF.

The V and J genes are TRBV12-3 or TRBV12-4 and TRBJ2-1, with D hard to call. This CDR3 has 14 residues. Deletions cut 3 bases from V and 4 bases from J, with 10 bases between. For the CDR3, the DNA is TGTGCCAGCAGTTTCCAGGTTTCTTACAATGAGCAGTTCTTC. Translating it yields CASSFQVSYNEQFF.

This rearrangement joins TRBV5-1 to TRBJ2-3; D could derive from TRBD1 or TRBD2 (5 bases each). The ends were cut back, 4 bases at V and 10 bases at J, with 19 bases in the middle. This CDR3 has 14 residues. Germline V gene sequence: CDR1 SGHRS, CDR2 YFSETQ. The DNA of the CDR3 is TGCGCCAGCAGCCGAGGGGATGAATTCCTTCCGCAGTATTTT. Translated, it gives CASSRGDEFLPQYF.

This clonotype was counted ten times or more. The chain combines TRBV11-2 with TRBJ1-1; 8 bases are a match to TRBD1. CDR3 length: 15 residues. V lost 4 bases, J lost 1 base, and 5 bases stayed unmatched. CDR1 SGHAT and CDR2 FQNNGV come from the germline V gene. CDR3 in amino acids: CASSSRTGSNTEAFF. The CDR3 DNA is TGTGCCAGCAGCTCAAGGACAGGGTCGAACACTGAAGCTTTCTTT.

V and J are TRBV6-4 and TRBJ2-2; no firm D call. Per the germline V gene, CDR1 is MRHNA and CDR2 is SNTAGT. The V and J ends lost 6 bases and 0 bases respectively, with 5 bases between them. The CDR3 runs 13 residues. The CDR3 coding sequence is TGTGCCAGCAGAGGCCCGAACACCGGGGAGCTGTTTTTT. Amino acids: CASRGPNTGELFF.

With regard to this clonotype: A junction boundary mismatches the germline segment, possibly from a read error. The chain has TRBV5-6 and TRBJ2-5, with 10 bases matching TRBD1. The CDR3 sequence is 17 residues long. Per the germline V gene, CDR1 is SGHDT and CDR2 is YYEEEE. The CDR3 protein is CASSLEGQGWMEETQHF. In DNA form, the CDR3 reads TGTGCCAGCAGCTTGGAGGGACAGGGGTGGATGGAGGAGACCCAGCACTTC.

The chain has TRBV4-1 and TRBJ1-1; D is unresolved. Trimming left V 1 base short and J 0 bases short, with 12 bases between. Germline CDR1 and CDR2: MGHRA and YSYEKL. The CDR3 sequence is 16 residues long. The CDR3 DNA is TGCGCCAGCAGCCAAGTGACCGGGAGGGTGAACACTGAAGCTTTCTTT. Protein: CASSQVTGRVNTEAFF.

This clonotype occurred many times. The chain combines TRBV24-1 with TRBJ2-1; TRBD2 is a possible D gene (6 bases). Trimming removed 3 bases at V and 7 bases at J, with 12 bases between. CDR1 KGHDR and CDR2 SFDVKD come from the germline V gene. The CDR3 loop spans 14 amino acids. CDR3 nucleotide sequence: TGTGCCACCAGTGATCACGGTGGGGGGAATGAGCAGTTCTTC. It is translated as CATSDHGGGNEQFF.